The 23 T cell receptor beta chains given below trace back to one sample, sequenced in a study of cytomegalovirus exposure and HLA in healthy donors. PCR involved 60 Vbeta and 13 Jbeta primers. The assay was immunoSEQ multiplex PCR, and TCRdb's table has in-frame clones only and misses some. The sample lists about 160,000 clones; approximately 79% were seen once. What was sequenced was PBMCs. The receptors stem from a man aged 40-55 years in good health and CMV-seronegative.

This clone was recorded only once. The CDR3 loop is CARGGRGGFDEQFF. CDR3 DNA: TGTGCCAGGGGGGGTAGGGGTGGCTTCGATGAGCAGTTCTTC. The rearrangement uses TRBV2 and TRBJ2-1, with a tentative D call TRBD2 (6 bases). V shed 9 bases and J shed 8 bases, with 20 bases lying between them. The CDR3 totals 14 residues. Per germline, CDR1 SNHLY and CDR2 FYNNEI.

The J gene is TRBJ2-1, the V gene TRBV30; no firm D call. This CDR3 is built from 13 residues. The V end was cut by 1 base, the J end by 7 bases, with 11 bases between. Germline V gene sequence: CDR1 GTSNPN, CDR2 SVGIG (reference sequence). The CDR3 DNA reads TGTGCCTGGAGTGATACCTACGCTAATGAGCAGTTCTTC. Protein product: CAWSDTYANEQFF.

The chain couples TRBV9 to TRBJ2-7; D is possibly TRBD2 (6 bases). Germline CDR1 SGDLS, CDR2 YYNGEE. V shed 1 base and J shed 5 bases, with 13 bases lying between them. The CDR3 loop spans 14 amino acids. CDR3 nucleotide sequence: TGTGCCAGCAGCGTAAGGTGGGAGGCAAACGAGCAGTACTTC. Protein sequence: CASSVRWEANEQYF.

The chain has TRBV27 and TRBJ1-1; D gene ambiguous. Trimming took off 3 bases at V and 3 bases at J, with 8 bases between the two ends. The CDR3 extends over 13 amino acids. Germline CDR1 MNHEY, CDR2 SMNVEV (reference sequence). The CDR3 sequence: CASSFHQDTEAFF. The CDR3 nucleotides read TGTGCCAGCAGTTTTCACCAGGACACTGAAGCTTTCTTT.

The chain joins TRBV5-1 to TRBJ2-1, with D possibly TRBD1 on 6 matching bases. CDR1 and CDR2 from the germline V gene are SGHRS and YFSETQ. V shed 0 bases and J shed 6 bases, with 13 bases lying between them. The CDR3 is 15 amino acids. CDR3 DNA sequence: TGCGCCAGCAGCTTGGGCCCACAGGGATCCAATGAGCAGTTCTTC. Translated: CASSLGPQGSNEQFF.

This chain uses TRBV2 with TRBJ1-2; 7 nucleotides line up with TRBD1. V lost 6 bases to trimming and J lost 6 bases; unmatched junction nucleotides: 19. The germline CDR1 and CDR2 sequences are SNHLY and FYNNEI. This CDR3 contains 17 residues. The chain's CDR3 is CASSQRLFPGQLDGYTF. In nucleotides, the CDR3 is TGTGCCAGCAGCCAAAGACTTTTCCCGGGACAGCTCGATGGCTACACCTTC.

This rearrangement joins TRBV2 to TRBJ1-5; 7 nucleotides align to TRBD1. V shed 5 bases, J shed 5 bases, and the junction held 3 bases outside the gene matches. The length of the CDR3 is 13 residues. Per the germline V gene, CDR1 is SNHLY and CDR2 is FYNNEI. The CDR3 nucleotides read TGTGCCAGCAGTCTCGACAGGGATCAGCCCCAGCATTTT. It is translated as CASSLDRDQPQHF.

The rearrangement uses TRBV19 and TRBJ1-2, with D possibly TRBD1 on 6 matching bases. The CDR3 totals 15 residues. Germline lookup yields CDR1 LNHDA and CDR2 SQIVND (reference sequence). The V end lost 3 bases, the J end lost 4 bases, and 15 bases lay between the germline ends. The CDR3 nucleotides are TGTGCCAGTAGTATTCCCACAGGGCTCGGCTATGGCTACACCTTC. Residues: CASSIPTGLGYGYTF. Full variable domain (outside the CDR3, taken from reference TRBV19 and TRBJ1-2): DGGITQSPKYLFRKEGQNVTLSCEQNLNHDAMYWYRQDPGQGLRLIYYSQIVNDFQKGDIAEGYSVSREKKESFPLTVTSAQKNPTAFYLCASSIPTGLGYGYTFGSGTRLTVV.

Comments on this clone: This CDR3 is also generated by other DNA sequences in the sample. This chain connects TRBV29-1 to TRBJ2-7; TRBD2 agrees at 8 bases. V dropped 6 bases and J dropped 3; count of bases not matched to a gene: 16. Germline CDR1 SQVTM, CDR2 ANQGSEA. This CDR3 has 16 amino acids. The CDR3 DNA is TGCAGCGTCGTAGGGCGGGGGGCAGGCTCCTACTACGAGCAGTACTTC. It specifies CSVVGRGAGSYYEQYF.

The chain couples TRBV21-1 to TRBJ2-1; TRBD2 is taken as the D call from the table, unchecked against the DNA. TRBV21-1 is an annotated pseudogene. The CDR3 covers 14 residues. The CDR3 loop is CASFTRAGYNEQFF. The CDR3 nucleotides are TGTGCCAGCTTCACAAGGGCGGGGTACAATGAGCAGTTCTTC.

The rearrangement uses TRBV5-1 and TRBJ2-1; 8 bases fit TRBD2. Trimming at V came to 2 bases and at J to 1 base, leaving 2 bases not matched to a gene. Germline-derived CDR1 and CDR2 are SGHRS and YFSETQ. This CDR3 contains 15 residues. As DNA, the CDR3 is TGCGCCAGCAGCTTCACGGGAGGGTCCTACAATGAGCAGTTCTTC. Protein product: CASSFTGGSYNEQFF.

The chain is built from TRBV7-9 and TRBJ2-1; 11 bases map to TRBD2. The CDR3 runs 14 residues. The germline V gene has CDR1 SEHNR and CDR2 FQNEAQ (reference sequence). The J segment lost 7 bases and the V segment lost 5 bases, leaving 4 bases of the junction unmatched. The CDR3 DNA reads as TGTGCCAGCAGCCTTAGCGGGAGGGCAAATGAGCAGTTCTTC. Its translation is CASSLSGRANEQFF.

This clone occurred a few times. The chain links TRBV7-2 to TRBJ2-7, with D maybe TRBD2 (5 bases). Looked up from germline, CDR1 is SGHTA and CDR2 is FQGNSA. The CDR3 sequence is 14 residues long. Trimming took off 5 bases at V and 7 bases at J, with 18 bases between the two ends. The CDR3: CASSLGMTNLEQYF. The CDR3 DNA reads as TGTGCCAGCAGCCTAGGGATGACTAACTTGGAGCAGTACTTC.

This clone was observed a handful of times. This rearrangement joins TRBV27 to TRBJ2-3, with TRBD2 as a possible D gene (5 bases). Trimming cost V 3 bases and J 3 bases, with 13 bases left between them. This CDR3 is 15 amino acids long. Germline V CDR1 and CDR2: MNHEY, SMNVEV (reference sequence). The CDR3 region is CASSFLGGSTDTQYF. The CDR3 coding sequence is TGTGCCAGCAGTTTTCTAGGTGGGAGTACAGATACGCAGTATTTT.

V gene TRBV6-1 combines with J gene TRBJ2-7, with 7 bases identical to TRBD1. With 6 bases clipped from V and 6 bases from J, the junction kept 5 bases outside the gene matches. The CDR3 has 12 residues. From germline, CDR1 is MNHNS and CDR2 SASEGT. CDR3: CASRATGLEQYF. CDR3 sequence (DNA): TGTGCCAGCAGGGCGACAGGGCTCGAGCAGTACTTC.

This sequence joins TRBV6-5 and TRBJ1-4, with 7 nucleotides matching TRBD1. With 6 bases clipped from V and 4 bases from J, the junction kept 8 bases outside the gene matches. The germline V gene encodes CDR1 MNHEY and CDR2 SVGAGI. The CDR3 loop spans 15 amino acids. CDR3 sequence: CASSPWTGLNEKLFF. The CDR3 DNA is TGTGCCAGCAGCCCGTGGACAGGCCTTAATGAAAAACTGTTTTTT.

The chain is built from TRBV28 and TRBJ2-3; 9 bases are a match to TRBD2. The length of the CDR3 is 15 residues. Germline CDR1 reads MDHEN; CDR2 reads SYDVKM. The J segment lost 8 bases and the V segment lost 3 bases, leaving 9 bases of the junction unmatched. The CDR3 DNA reads TGTGCCAGCAGTTTGGGTAGCGGGAGTGTAGGTACGCAGTATTTT. Translated, it gives CASSLGSGSVGTQYF. The entire variable domain, with the rest obtained from reference TRBV28 and TRBJ2-3, is as follows: DVKVTQSSRYLVKRTGEKVFLECVQDMDHENMFWYRQDPGLGLRLIYFSYDVKMKEKGDIPEGYSVSREKKERFSLILESASTNQTSMYLCASSLGSGSVGTQYFGPGTRLTVL.

The CDR3 protein is CASSFGTGGGNEQFF. CDR3 sequence (DNA): TGTGCCAGCAGCTTCGGAACGGGAGGGGGCAATGAGCAGTTCTTC. The gene calls are TRBV7-2 and TRBJ2-1; 8 nucleotides line up with TRBD2. CDR1 SGHTA and CDR2 FQGNSA come from the germline V gene. V lost 3 bases and J lost 6; bases outside the gene matches: 7. CDR3 size: 15 residues.

The V call is TRBV7-2, the J call TRBJ2-3, with 7 positions matching TRBD2. This CDR3 has 17 residues. V was pared by 5 bases and J by 2 bases, with 13 bases of the junction left unmatched. Germline V gene data show CDR1 as SGHTA and CDR2 as FQGNSA. CDR3 in amino acids: CASSPSGTNTFTDTQYF. The CDR3 DNA is TGTGCCAGCAGCCCGAGCGGGACGAACACGTTCACAGATACGCAGTATTTT. The entire variable domain, with the rest obtained from reference TRBV7-2 and TRBJ2-3, is as follows: GAGVSQSPSNKVTEKGKDVELRCDPISGHTALYWYRQSLGQGLEFLIYFQGNSAPDKSGLPSDRFSAERTGGSVSTLTIQRTQQEDSAVYLCASSPSGTNTFTDTQYFGPGTRLTVL.

V usage is TRBV5-4 and J usage is TRBJ2-4; possibly TRBD1 for D (6 bases). Per the germline V gene, CDR1 is SGHNT and CDR2 is YYREEE (reference sequence). The V gene lost 3 bases and the J gene lost 6 bases, with 16 bases spanning the gap. The CDR3 is 15 amino acids. The CDR3 protein is CASSSANTGSNIQYF. Written as DNA, the CDR3 is TGTGCCAGCAGCTCAGCCAATACAGGGTCAAACATTCAGTACTTC.

Concerning this clone itself: The junction departs from germline at one end; a sequencing error may be responsible. The chain is built from TRBV7-7 and TRBJ2-1; unclear D gene. Per the germline V gene, CDR1 is SSHAT and CDR2 is FNYEAQ (reference sequence). The CDR3 contains 15 residues. The CDR3 loop reads CASSSQPTPNNEQFF. The CDR3 DNA is TGTGCTAGCAGTTCACAGCCTACCCCCAACAATGAGCAGTTCTTC. The variable domain in full, completed from reference TRBV7-7 and TRBJ2-1, reads GAGVSQSPRYKVTKRGQDVTLRCDPISSHATLYWYQQALGQGPEFLTYFNYEAQPDKSGLPSDRFSAERPEGSISTLTIQRTEQRDSAMYRCASSSQPTPNNEQFFGPGTRLTVL.

The CDR3 sequence: CASRDRVAKNIQYF. For the CDR3, the DNA is TGTGCCAGTAGAGACAGGGTAGCCAAAAACATTCAGTACTTC. The chain is built from TRBV19 and TRBJ2-4; 7 nucleotides agree with TRBD1. The CDR3 consists of 14 residues. CDR1 is LNHDA, CDR2 SQIVND, per germline (reference sequence). V was pared by 6 bases and J by 0 bases, with 2 bases of the junction left unmatched.

The V call is TRBV7-2, the J call TRBJ1-1; D possibly corresponds to TRBD1 (6 bases). This CDR3 comprises 14 residues. Per germline, CDR1 SGHTA and CDR2 FQGNSA. V gave up 1 base and J gave up 8 bases, with 14 bases separating them. CDR3 in DNA: TGTGCCAGCAGCTTAGGAATAAGACAGGCCGAAGCTTTCTTT. This codes for CASSLGIRQAEAFF.